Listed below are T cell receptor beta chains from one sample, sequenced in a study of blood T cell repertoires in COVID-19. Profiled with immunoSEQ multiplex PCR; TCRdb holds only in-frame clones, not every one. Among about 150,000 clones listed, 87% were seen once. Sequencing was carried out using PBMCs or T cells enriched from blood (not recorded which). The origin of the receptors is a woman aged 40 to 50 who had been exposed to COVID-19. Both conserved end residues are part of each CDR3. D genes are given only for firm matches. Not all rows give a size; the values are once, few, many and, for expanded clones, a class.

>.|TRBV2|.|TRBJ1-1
CASSEVRGSNTEAFF
TGTGCCAGCAGTGAAGTTAGGGGTAGTAACACTGAAGCTTTCTTT
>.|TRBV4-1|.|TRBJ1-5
CASSQEGARNQPQHF
TGCGCCAGCAGCCAAGAAGGGGCGCGCAATCAGCCCCAGCATTTT
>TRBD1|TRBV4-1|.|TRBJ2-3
CASSQGDRGSRTDTQYF
TGCGCCAGCAGCCAGGGGGACAGGGGGTCCCGGACAGATACGCAGTATTTT
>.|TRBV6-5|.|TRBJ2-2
CATGDTSTGELFF
TGTGCCACCGGGGACACCTCCACCGGGGAGCTGTTTTTT
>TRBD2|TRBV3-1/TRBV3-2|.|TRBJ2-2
CASSPRLASGELFF
TGTGCCAGCAGCCCGAGACTAGCCTCCGGGGAGCTGTTTTTT
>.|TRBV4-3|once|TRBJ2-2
CASSQAGLSDTGELFF
TGCGCCAGCAGCCAAGCAGGCCTATCGGACACCGGGGAGCTGTTTTTT
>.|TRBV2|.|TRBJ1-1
CASIHPGEGNTEAFF
TGTGCCAGCATCCATCCGGGTGAGGGGAACACTGAAGCTTTCTTT
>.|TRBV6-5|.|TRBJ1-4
CATKGVSEKLFF
TGTGCCACAAAGGGGGTCAGCGAAAAACTGTTTTTT
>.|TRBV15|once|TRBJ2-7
CATSRDQGYEQYF
TGTGCCACCAGCAGAGATCAGGGCTACGAGCAGTACTTC
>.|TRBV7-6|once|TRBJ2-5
CASSYRHQGETQYF
TGTGCCAGCAGCTATAGACACCAGGGAGAGACCCAGTACTTC
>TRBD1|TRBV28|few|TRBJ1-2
CASRRSGQGGVGYTF
TGTGCCAGCAGGAGATCGGGACAGGGAGGCGTAGGCTACACCTTC
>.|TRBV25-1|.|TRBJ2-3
CASRAGGGGGDTQYF
TGTGCCAGCAGGGCCGGTGGGGGCGGAGGAGATACGCAGTATTTT
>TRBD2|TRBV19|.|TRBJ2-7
CASSPSGSSYEQYF
TGTGCCAGTAGTCCTAGCGGGAGCTCCTACGAGCAGTACTTC
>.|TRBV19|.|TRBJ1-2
CASSREGAGYTF
TGTGCCAGTAGTAGGGAGGGAGCCGGCTACACCTTC
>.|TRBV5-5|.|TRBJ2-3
CASSLFLANTDTQYF
TGTGCCAGCAGCTTGTTTCTAGCGAATACAGATACGCAGTATTTT
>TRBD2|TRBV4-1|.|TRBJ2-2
CASSQALVAGGKNTGELFF
TGCGCCAGCAGCCAAGCTCTGGTAGCGGGGGGCAAGAACACCGGGGAGCTGTTTTTT
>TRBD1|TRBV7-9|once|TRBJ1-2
CASSHDRGRFYGYTF
TGTGCCAGCAGCCACGACAGGGGGCGTTTTTATGGCTACACCTTC
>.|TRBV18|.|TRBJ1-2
CASFRGGTLSDYGYTF
TGTGCCAGCTTCAGGGGTGGTACTTTATCGGACTATGGCTACACCTTC
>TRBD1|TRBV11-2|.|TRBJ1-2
CASSPGQGDYGYTF
TGTGCCAGCAGCCCGGGACAGGGAGACTATGGCTACACCTTC
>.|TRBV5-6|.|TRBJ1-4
CASSLIQAGGELFF
TGTGCCAGCAGCTTGATCCAGGCCGGGGGGGAACTGTTTTTT
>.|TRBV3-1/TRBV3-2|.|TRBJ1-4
CASSRLNEKLFF
TGTGCCAGCAGCCGACTGAATGAAAAACTGTTTTTT
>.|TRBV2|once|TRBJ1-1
CASIGQAEAFF
TGTGCCAGCATCGGACAAGCAGAAGCTTTCTTT
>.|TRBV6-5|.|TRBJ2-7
CASSSGGTGDLKQYF
TGTGCCAGCAGTTCCGGGGGGACAGGTGATTTGAAGCAGTACTTC
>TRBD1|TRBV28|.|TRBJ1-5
CASSSPDRGLNQPQHF
TGTGCCAGCAGTTCTCCGGACAGGGGGCTAAATCAGCCCCAGCATTTT
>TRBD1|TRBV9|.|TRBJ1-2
CASSPRTGGPSDYGYTF
TGTGCCAGCAGCCCTCGGACAGGAGGACCCTCGGACTATGGCTACACCTTC
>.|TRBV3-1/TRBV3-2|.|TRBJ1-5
CASSQGQGNQPQHF
TGTGCCAGCAGCCAGGGTCAGGGGAATCAGCCCCAGCATTTT